These T cell receptor beta chains were read from a single sample in a study of post-analysis software for immune sequencing data. TCRdb independently ran MiXCR on the PCR reads; one entry per CDR3 protein. The table records roughly 800,000 distinct CDR3 sequences, approximately 53% of them present only once. Sequenced material: blood. The receptors come from a girl aged 10 to 17 with multiple sclerosis. Each CDR3 is given with its conserved first and last residue. The order of the fields is D gene, J gene, V gene, CDR3 protein. The D gene is left open where the match is weak.

>TRBD1|TRBJ2-1|TRBV5-5
CASSRDRVSYNEQFF
>NA|TRBJ2-6|TRBV7-9
CASSSVGTGNSGANVLTF
>TRBD1|TRBJ2-7|TRBV12-3/TRBV12-4
CASSLGSRTGAYEQYF
>NA|TRBJ2-7|TRBV12-3/TRBV12-4
CASSLGAAGQYF
>NA|TRBJ2-4|TRBV20-1
CSARDGAPLLAAKNIQYF
>TRBD2|TRBJ2-6|TRBV18
CASSGGGAASGANVLTF
>TRBD2|TRBJ2-3|TRBV7-3
CASSHSGSSTDTQYF
>NA|TRBJ1-2|TRBV12-5
CASGLLPGSYGYTF
>TRBD2|NA|TRBV20-1
CSASTSARSYEQYF
>NA|TRBJ2-1|TRBV6-2/TRBV6-3
CASSHSKEQFF
>NA|TRBJ2-5|TRBV20-1
CSAREGSKETQYF
>NA|TRBJ2-7|TRBV4-1
CASSQVSRGGADEQYF
>TRBD2|TRBJ2-1|TRBV7-2
CASSLVVGGGDEQFF
>NA|TRBJ1-1|TRBV6-5
CASSHPRGRSLAFF
>NA|TRBJ1-2|TRBV5-6
CASSPEETGPGYTF
>TRBD2|TRBJ2-5|TRBV5-1
CASSLAGAETQYF
>NA|TRBJ1-1|TRBV6-6
CASRAGRSHTEAFF
>NA|TRBJ1-2|TRBV20-1
CSARLDSIGYGYTF
>NA|TRBJ1-1|TRBV13
CASSLGGAAEAFF
>NA|TRBJ1-2|TRBV4-1
CASSQDPGVYGYTF
>NA|TRBJ1-5|TRBV15
CAIGRGSNQPQHF
>NA|TRBJ2-3|TRBV29-1
CSVALPMRQRADTQYF
>NA|TRBJ2-3|TRBV3-1
CASSQDVGISDTQYF
>NA|TRBJ1-5|TRBV5-6
CASSLGSDQPQHF
>TRBD1|TRBJ1-4|TRBV20-1
CSARDRGNEKLFF
>NA|TRBJ2-3|TRBV29-1
CSGGQTGDTQYF
>NA|NA|TRBV7-6
CASSQPPGSSRDEQYF
>TRBD2|TRBJ2-5|TRBV15
CATSLAGTQETQYF
>NA|TRBJ2-4|TRBV7-2
CASSLALGAKNIQYF
>TRBD1|TRBJ1-5|TRBV5-5
CASSSGQGGSNQPQHF
>NA|TRBJ1-1|TRBV28
CASSLTYSGAFF
>NA|TRBJ1-1|TRBV5-5
CASSFPRSHAAFF
>TRBD1|TRBJ1-4|TRBV20-1
CSASRQGEGELFF
>TRBD2|TRBJ2-2|TRBV2
CASRRGGYTGELFF
>NA|TRBJ2-1|TRBV20-1
CSASSMDHLSYNEQFF
>NA|TRBJ1-4|TRBV27
CASSPSDSGYGWHNEKLFF
>TRBD1|TRBJ2-7|TRBV29-1
CSVEGQGTYEQYF
>TRBD2|TRBJ2-1|TRBV13
CASSVPAGTSGGYNEQFF
>TRBD1|TRBJ1-2|TRBV29-1
CSVDGTGSLDGYTF
>NA|TRBJ2-3|TRBV20-1
CSAGQIASTDTQYF
>NA|TRBJ1-6|TRBV20-1
CSAFGSSYNSPLHF
>NA|TRBJ2-7|TRBV29-1
CSAHLTAAEQYF
>NA|TRBJ2-1|TRBV6-4
CASSDSGGGSYNEQFF
>NA|TRBJ2-3|TRBV29-1
CSVGVAQTSTDTQYF
>NA|TRBJ2-5|TRBV20-1
CSATPRKRHPSQETQYF
>TRBD2|TRBJ2-5|TRBV12-3/TRBV12-4
CASSPRLAEIRFTQETQYF
>NA|TRBJ1-2|TRBV7-8
CASSLGPGIYGYTF
>TRBD1|TRBJ2-1|TRBV27
CASGKQGAVYNEQFF
>NA|TRBJ2-1|TRBV5-1
CASNSVGDRNNEQFF
>TRBD1|TRBJ2-5|TRBV5-6
CASGRTGLETQYF
>NA|TRBJ2-7|TRBV4-1
CASSQEWPTDAYEQYF
>TRBD1|TRBJ2-7|TRBV20-1
CSALPSTGTLLRQYF
>NA|TRBJ2-1|TRBV15
CATSRDPGISSYNEQFF
>NA|TRBJ2-7|TRBV7-2
CASSLAGLGRGFEQYF
>NA|TRBJ2-1|TRBV7-7
CASSNRETDEQFF
>TRBD1|TRBJ1-2|TRBV20-1
CSAIRQGANYGYTF
>TRBD2|TRBJ2-1|TRBV6-5
CASSYAGLAYNEQFF
>TRBD1|TRBJ2-2|TRBV5-1
CASTTGANTGELFF
>NA|TRBJ1-2|TRBV12-3/TRBV12-4
CAISDSANYGYTF